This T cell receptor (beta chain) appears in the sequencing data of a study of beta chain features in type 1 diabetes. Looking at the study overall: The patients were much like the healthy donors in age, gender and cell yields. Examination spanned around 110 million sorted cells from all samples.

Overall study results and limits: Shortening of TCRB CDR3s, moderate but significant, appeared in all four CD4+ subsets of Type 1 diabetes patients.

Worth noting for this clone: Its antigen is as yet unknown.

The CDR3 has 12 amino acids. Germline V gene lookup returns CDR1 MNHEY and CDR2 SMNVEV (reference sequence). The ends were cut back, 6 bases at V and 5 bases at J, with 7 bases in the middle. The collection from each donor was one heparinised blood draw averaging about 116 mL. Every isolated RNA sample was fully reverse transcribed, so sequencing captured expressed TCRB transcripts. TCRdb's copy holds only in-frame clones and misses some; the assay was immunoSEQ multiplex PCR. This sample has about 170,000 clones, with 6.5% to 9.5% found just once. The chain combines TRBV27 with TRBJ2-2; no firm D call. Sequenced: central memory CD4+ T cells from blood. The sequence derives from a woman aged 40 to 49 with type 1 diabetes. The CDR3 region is CASRRWTGELFF. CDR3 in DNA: TGTGCCAGCAGACGGTGGACCGGGGAGCTGTTTTTT.